This T cell receptor (beta chain) was obtained from a study of cytomegalovirus exposure and HLA in healthy donors. General study points: Prior analysis indicated that the majority of TCR beta V segments exhibited productivity approximately 87% or approximately 30% of the time. V- and J-gene trimming in TCR beta was tied to a missense DCLRE1C variant by an analysis performed later. It was in a later analysis that TCR association rates were seen to vary by HLA locus, highest for DRB1 and lowest for HLA-C. A later analysis associated approximately 17,000 TCR beta sequences with HLA alleles at a 0.05 false discovery rate.

The CDR3 sequence is 15 residues long. V was pared by 11 bases and J by 3 bases, with 13 bases of the junction left unmatched. CDR1 and CDR2 (germline): MNHEY, SVGAGI. PCR used 60 Vbeta primers and 13 Jbeta primers. Measured with immunoSEQ multiplex PCR; TCRdb has only the in-frame clones, and not every one. The sample has roughly 200,000 clones; around 88% are singletons. As concerns this clone: The antigen remains unidentified.

The chain recombines TRBV6-5 with TRBJ1-2; TRBD1 matches at 9 bases. The sequence was obtained from a woman younger than 45 in good health and CMV-seronegative. The sequenced sample consisted of PBMCs. The CDR3 here is CAPLLNRGLDYGYTF. CDR3 coding DNA: TGTGCCCCACTCCTCAACAGGGGGCTCGACTATGGCTACACCTTC.